The source of this T cell receptor beta chain is a study of blood T cells in healthy people across ages. Regarding the study as a whole: Diversity estimates from one million T cells were considered underestimates.

As to this clonotype: Its antigen is currently unknown.

For the second PCR, which ran for roughly 6 to 11 cycles, a sample-barcoded 5' primer and a J-beta primer mix were used. TCRdb used MiXCR to reprocess the 5' RACE reads, holding one entry per CDR3 protein. Seen here are hundreds of thousands of distinct CDR3 sequences, 40% to 45% observed once, and the top ten hold 25% to 30%. J was trimmed by 9 bases and V by 4 bases; bases with no gene match: 7. The CDR3 totals 15 residues. CDR1 is SGHTA and CDR2 is FQGNSA in the germline V gene. The rearrangement joins TRBV7-2 to TRBJ1-6; 9 bases agree with TRBD1. The sequence came from a man older than 75 in good health. The sample was blood. Here the CDR3 DNA reads TGTGCCAGCAGCTCAACAACAGGGGGCAGTTCACCCCTCCACTTT. Amino acids: CASSSTTGGSSPLHF.